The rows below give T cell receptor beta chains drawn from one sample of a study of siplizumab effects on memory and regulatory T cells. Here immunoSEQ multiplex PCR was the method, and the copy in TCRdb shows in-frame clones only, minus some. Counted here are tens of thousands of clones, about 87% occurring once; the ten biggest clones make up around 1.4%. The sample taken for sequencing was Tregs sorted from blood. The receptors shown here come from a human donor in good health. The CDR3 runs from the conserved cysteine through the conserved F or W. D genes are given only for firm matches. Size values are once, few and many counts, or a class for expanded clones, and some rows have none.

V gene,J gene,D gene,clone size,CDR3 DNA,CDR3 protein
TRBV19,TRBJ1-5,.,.,TGTGCCAGTTCATCTGGAGAGAGGCAGCCCCAGCATTTT,CASSSGERQPQHF
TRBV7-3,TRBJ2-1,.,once,TGTGCCAGCAGCGCAAATCAGGGGTACAATGAGCAGTTCTTC,CASSANQGYNEQFF
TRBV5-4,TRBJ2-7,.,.,TGTGCCAGCAGCTTGGGGGCAGGGGAGGCGGCCTACGAGCAGTACTTC,CASSLGAGEAAYEQYF
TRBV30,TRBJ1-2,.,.,TGTGCCTGGATTCCCTACCTAGGGGACTATGGCTACACCTTC,CAWIPYLGDYGYTF
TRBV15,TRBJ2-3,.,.,TGTGCCACCAGCAGGGAATCCGGCGGGGGCACAGATACGCAGTATTTT,CATSRESGGGTDTQYF
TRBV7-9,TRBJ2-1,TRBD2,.,TGTGCCAGCAGCCGGAGGACTAGCGGGGGGGCTTTCGGTGAGCAGTTCTTC,CASSRRTSGGAFGEQFF
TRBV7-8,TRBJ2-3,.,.,TGTGCCAGCAGCTTAGATAATTTGCGGGGCACCGGTACGCAGTATTTT,CASSLDNLRGTGTQYF
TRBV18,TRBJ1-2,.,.,TGTGCCAGCTCTTCCCAGGCTAACTATGGCTACACCTTC,CASSSQANYGYTF
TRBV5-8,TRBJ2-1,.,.,TGTGCCAGCAGCATCTACAATGAGCAGTTCTTC,CASSIYNEQFF
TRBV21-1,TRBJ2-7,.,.,TGTGCCAGCAGCCCGGCCGTACTGCACTTCGGAAACTACGAGCAGTACTTC,CASSPAVLHFGNYEQYF